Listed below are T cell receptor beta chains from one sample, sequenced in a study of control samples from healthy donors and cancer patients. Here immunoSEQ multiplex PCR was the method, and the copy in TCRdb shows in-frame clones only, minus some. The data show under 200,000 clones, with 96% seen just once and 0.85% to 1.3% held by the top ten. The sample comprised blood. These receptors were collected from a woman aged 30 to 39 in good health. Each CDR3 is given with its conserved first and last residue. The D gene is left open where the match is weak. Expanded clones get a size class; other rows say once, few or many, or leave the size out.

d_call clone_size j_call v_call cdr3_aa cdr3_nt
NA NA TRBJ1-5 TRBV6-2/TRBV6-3 CASSRTQYSNQPQHF TGTGCCAGCAGTCGGACACAGTATAGCAATCAGCCCCAGCATTTT
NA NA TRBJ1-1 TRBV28 CASSIPPAGVNTEAFF TGTGCCAGCAGTATACCCCCCGCAGGGGTTAACACTGAAGCTTTCTTT
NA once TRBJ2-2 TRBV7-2 CASSLPHWGVNTGELFF TGTGCCAGCAGCTTACCCCATTGGGGGGTGAACACCGGGGAGCTGTTTTTT
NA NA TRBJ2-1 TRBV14 CASSQEMGLSGYNEQFF TGTGCCAGCAGCCAAGAAATGGGGCTGAGCGGATACAATGAGCAGTTCTTC
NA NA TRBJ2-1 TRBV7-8 CASSLSRNEQFF TGTGCCAGCAGCTTATCGCGCAATGAGCAGTTCTTC
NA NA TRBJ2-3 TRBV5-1 CASTRRGTDTQYF TGCGCCAGCACCCGCAGGGGCACAGATACGCAGTATTTT
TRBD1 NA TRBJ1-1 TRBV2 CASSEGGTGFTEAFF TGTGCCAGCAGTGAAGGGGGGACAGGTTTCACTGAAGCTTTCTTT
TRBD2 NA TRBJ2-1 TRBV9 CASSVAPASGTNEQFF TGTGCCAGCAGCGTAGCTCCGGCTAGCGGGACGAATGAGCAGTTCTTC
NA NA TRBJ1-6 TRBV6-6 CASSPRTDLHF TGTGCCAGCAGCCCCCGGACAGACCTCCACTTT
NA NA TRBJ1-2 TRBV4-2 CASSQSHYGYTF TGTGCCAGCAGCCAAAGCCACTATGGCTACACCTTC
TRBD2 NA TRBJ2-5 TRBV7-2 CASSLEAAGGMQETQYF TGTGCCAGCAGCTTAGAGGCTGCGGGAGGGATGCAAGAGACCCAGTACTTC
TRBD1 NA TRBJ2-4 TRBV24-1 CATSDPGQGENIQYF TGTGCCACCAGTGACCCAGGACAGGGTGAAAACATTCAGTACTTC
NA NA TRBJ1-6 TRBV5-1 CASSETRQANSPLHF TGCGCCAGCAGTGAAACCCGACAGGCCAATTCACCCCTCCACTTT
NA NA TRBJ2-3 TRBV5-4 CASSFRDHSTDTQYF TGTGCCAGCAGCTTCCGAGACCATAGCACAGATACGCAGTATTTT
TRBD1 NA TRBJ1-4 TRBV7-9 CASSLTQGSEKLFF TGTGCCAGCAGCTTAACACAGGGGAGTGAAAAACTGTTTTTT
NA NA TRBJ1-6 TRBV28 CASAGDNSYNSPLHF TGTGCCAGCGCGGGAGATAACTCCTATAATTCACCCCTCCACTTT
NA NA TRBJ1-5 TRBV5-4 CASSLVGISNQPQHF TGTGCCAGCAGCTTGGTAGGGATCAGCAATCAGCCCCAGCATTTT